The clone carrying this TCR beta chain was counted at least ten times. Libraries of TCR beta came from iRepertoire HTBI primers plus Arm-PCR of CDR3 regions. One entry per CDR3 protein, called by TCRdb with MiXCR from the multiplex PCR reads. The sample shows approximately 460,000 distinct CDR3 sequences, around 15% of them seen only once. Stated time point: newly diagnosed GD, antithyroid drugs for less than 3 months. With RNA extracted from PBMCs as input, the TCR library was made. This entry comes from a study of regulatory T cells in long-lasting Graves disease. The CDR3 totals 13 residues. Germline V CDR1 and CDR2: LGHDT, YNNKEL (reference sequence). J lost 11 bases, V lost 4 bases, and 8 bases had no gene match. The same specimen was also included in a second study, on T cells in Graves' hyperthyroidism and ophthalmopathy.

This specimen was peripheral blood mononuclear cells (PBMCs), taken at new diagnosis, from a patient treated with antithyroid drugs. The sequence came from a woman aged 25 to 39 with Graves disease. The rearrangement joins TRBV3-1 to TRBJ1-5; 7 bases are a match to TRBD1. CDR3 region: CASSRKLGTAQHF. CDR3 nucleotides: TGTGCCAGCAGCCGGAAATTGGGGACAGCCCAGCATTTT.